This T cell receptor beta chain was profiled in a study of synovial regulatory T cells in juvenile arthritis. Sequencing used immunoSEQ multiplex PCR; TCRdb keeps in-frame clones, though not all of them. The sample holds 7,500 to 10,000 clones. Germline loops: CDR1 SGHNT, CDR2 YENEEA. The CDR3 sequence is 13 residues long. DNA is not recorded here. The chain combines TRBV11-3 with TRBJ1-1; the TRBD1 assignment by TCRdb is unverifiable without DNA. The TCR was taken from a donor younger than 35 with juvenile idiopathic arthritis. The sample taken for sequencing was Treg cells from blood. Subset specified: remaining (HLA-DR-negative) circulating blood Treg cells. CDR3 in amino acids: CASSYRRNTEAFF.